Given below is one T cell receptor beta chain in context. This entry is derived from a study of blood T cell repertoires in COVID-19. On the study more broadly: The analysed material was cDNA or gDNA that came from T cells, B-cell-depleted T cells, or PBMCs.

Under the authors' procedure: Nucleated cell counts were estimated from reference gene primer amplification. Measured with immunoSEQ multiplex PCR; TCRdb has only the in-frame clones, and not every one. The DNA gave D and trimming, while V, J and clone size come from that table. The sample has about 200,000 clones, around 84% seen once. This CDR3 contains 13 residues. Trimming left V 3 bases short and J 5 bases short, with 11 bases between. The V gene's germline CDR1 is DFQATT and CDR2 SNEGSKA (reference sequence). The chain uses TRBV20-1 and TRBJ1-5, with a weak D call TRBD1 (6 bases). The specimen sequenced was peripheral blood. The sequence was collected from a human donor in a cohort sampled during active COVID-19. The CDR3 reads CSASGGGDQPQHF. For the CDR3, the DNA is TGCAGTGCTAGTGGAGGGGGGGATCAGCCCCAGCATTTT.